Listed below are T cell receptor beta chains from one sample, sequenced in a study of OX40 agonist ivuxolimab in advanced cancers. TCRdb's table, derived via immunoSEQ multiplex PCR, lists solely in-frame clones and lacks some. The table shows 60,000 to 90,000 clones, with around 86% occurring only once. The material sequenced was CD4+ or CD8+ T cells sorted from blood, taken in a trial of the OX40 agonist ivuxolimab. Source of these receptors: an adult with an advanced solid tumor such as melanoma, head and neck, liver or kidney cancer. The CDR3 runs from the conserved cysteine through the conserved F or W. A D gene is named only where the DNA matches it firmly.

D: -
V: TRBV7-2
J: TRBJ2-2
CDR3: CASSQGRGELFF

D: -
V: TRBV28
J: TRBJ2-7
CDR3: CAGKGGGFGEQYF

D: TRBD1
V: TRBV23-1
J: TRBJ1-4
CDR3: CASTADRGDEKLFF

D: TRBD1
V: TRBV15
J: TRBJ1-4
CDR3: CATSRDPRTGNEKLFF

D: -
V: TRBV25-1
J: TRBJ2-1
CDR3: CASSEVGGNHEQFF

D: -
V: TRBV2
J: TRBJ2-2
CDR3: CASSVINTGELFF

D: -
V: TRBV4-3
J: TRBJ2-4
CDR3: CASSPNSLGRAKNIQYF

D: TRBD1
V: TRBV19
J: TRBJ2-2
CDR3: CASIEGQGITGELFF

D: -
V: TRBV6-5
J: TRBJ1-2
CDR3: CASSYSGVNYGYTF

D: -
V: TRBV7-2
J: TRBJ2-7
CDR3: CASSLAPEGSYEQYF

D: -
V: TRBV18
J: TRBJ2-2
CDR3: CASSMGPNTGELFF

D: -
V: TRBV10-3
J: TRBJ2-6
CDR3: CAISESNPGANVLTF

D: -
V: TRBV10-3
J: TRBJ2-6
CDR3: CAITGSNSGANVLTF

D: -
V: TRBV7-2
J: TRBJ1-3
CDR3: CASSRSGGDGNTIYF

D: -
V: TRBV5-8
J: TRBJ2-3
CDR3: CASSLVGAGVEDTQYF

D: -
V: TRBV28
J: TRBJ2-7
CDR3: CASRSGLYEQYF

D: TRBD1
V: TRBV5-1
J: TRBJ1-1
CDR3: CASSLGLQGARAFF

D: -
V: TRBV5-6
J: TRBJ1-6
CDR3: CASSFSGTYNSPLHF

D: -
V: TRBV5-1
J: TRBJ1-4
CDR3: CASSLGGPGLLFF

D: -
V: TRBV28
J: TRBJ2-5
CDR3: CASSLSQGRETQYF

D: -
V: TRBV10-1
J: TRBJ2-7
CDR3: CASSESTVWETVHYEQYF

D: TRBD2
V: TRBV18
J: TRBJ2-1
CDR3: CASSLREISGGAVNEQFF

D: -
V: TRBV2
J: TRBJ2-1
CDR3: CASIRTNNEQFF

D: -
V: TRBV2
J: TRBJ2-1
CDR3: CASSGWGTEGNEQFF

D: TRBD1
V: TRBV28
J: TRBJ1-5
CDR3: CASSRVQGNDQPQHF

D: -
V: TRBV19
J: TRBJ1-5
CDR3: CASSISRDVQPQHF

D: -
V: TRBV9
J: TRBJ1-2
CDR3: CASSVGDPGGGDYGYTF

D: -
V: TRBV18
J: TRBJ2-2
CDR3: CASSPSEVGGELFF

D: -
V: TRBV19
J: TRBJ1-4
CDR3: CASSIKARSTNEKLFF

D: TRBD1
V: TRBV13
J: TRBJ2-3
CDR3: CASSMDRDTDTQYF

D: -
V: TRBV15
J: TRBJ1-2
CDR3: CATSRGRRPRQGYTF

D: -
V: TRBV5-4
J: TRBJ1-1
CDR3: CASSSEMTVNTEAFF

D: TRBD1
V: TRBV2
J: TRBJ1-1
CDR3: CASSVSRGHVDTEAFF

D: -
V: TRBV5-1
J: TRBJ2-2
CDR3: CASSLESRGFGELFF

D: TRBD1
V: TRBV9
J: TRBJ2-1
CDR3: CASSVADRSSSEQFF

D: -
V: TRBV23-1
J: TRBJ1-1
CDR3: CASSQGRTEAFF

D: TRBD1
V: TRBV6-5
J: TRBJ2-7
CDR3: CASSSLDRDHEQYF

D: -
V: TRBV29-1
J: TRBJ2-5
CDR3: CSVEDLIRALKQETQYF

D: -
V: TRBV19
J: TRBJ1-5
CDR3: CASSIGRDNQPQHF

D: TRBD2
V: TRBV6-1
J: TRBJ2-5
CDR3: CASSADGGAYETQYF

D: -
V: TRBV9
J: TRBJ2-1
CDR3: CASSVDLPAKWQFF

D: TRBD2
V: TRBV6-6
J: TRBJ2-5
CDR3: CASSYSAGGAETQYF

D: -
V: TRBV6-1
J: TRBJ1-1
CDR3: CASSERGLNTEAFF

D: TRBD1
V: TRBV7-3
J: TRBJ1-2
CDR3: CASSAGQGAGGYTF

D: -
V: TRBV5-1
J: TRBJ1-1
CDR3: CASSLEDTEAFF

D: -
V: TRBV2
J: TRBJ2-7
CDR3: CASEDRTYAEQYF

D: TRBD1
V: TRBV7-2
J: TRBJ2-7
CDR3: CASSLATGANYEQYF

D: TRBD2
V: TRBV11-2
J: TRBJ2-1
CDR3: CASSFPPGLAGVEQFF

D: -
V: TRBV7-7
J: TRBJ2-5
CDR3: CASSQQDLRETQYF

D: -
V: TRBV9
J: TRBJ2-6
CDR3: CASSGFSGANVLTF

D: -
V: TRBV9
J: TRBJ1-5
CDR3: CASSVRDGGPQHF

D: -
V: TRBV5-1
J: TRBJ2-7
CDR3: CASSLLLSSYEQYF

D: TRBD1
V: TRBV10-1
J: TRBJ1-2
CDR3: CASSESSGTDAYGYTF

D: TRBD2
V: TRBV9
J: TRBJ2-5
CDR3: CASSVAGGPRETQYF

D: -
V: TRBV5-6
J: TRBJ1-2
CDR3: CVSSFVGTRSGYTF

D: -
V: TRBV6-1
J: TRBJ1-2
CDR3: CASNVGFRYGYTF

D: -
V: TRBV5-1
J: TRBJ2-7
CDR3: CASSLVSKSSYEQYF